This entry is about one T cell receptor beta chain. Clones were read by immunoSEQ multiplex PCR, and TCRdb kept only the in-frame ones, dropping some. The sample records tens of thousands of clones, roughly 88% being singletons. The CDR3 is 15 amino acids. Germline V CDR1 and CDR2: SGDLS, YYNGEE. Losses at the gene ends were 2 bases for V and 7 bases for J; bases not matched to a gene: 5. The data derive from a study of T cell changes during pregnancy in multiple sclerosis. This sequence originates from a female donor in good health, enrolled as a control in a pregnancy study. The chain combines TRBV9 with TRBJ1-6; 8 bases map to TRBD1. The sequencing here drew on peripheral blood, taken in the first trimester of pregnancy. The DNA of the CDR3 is TGTGCCAGCAGCGTGTGGACAGGGTCCAATTCACCCCTCCACTTT. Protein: CASSVWTGSNSPLHF.